A selection of T cell receptor beta chains follows, all from one sample in a study of cytomegalovirus exposure and HLA in healthy donors. This table comes from immunoSEQ multiplex PCR, and its TCRdb copy is limited to in-frame clones, with some not included. The table lists more than 200,000 clones, approximately 83% of them singletons. Sequencing used PBMCs. These TCRs come from a girl aged 5-17 years in good health and CMV-seronegative. The CDR3 runs from the conserved cysteine through the conserved F or W. The order of the fields is V gene, J gene, clone size, D gene, CDR3 protein, CDR3 DNA. A D gene is named only where the DNA matches it firmly. Clone size, where shown, is once, few, many, or a class for clones that have expanded.

TRBV28,TRBJ2-1,NA,TRBD2,CASSFSGVYNEQFF,TGTGCCAGCAGTTTTAGCGGGGTCTACAATGAGCAGTTCTTC
TRBV2,TRBJ1-5,NA,NA,CASSEGRQPNQPQHF,TGTGCCAGCAGTGAAGGCCGACAGCCTAATCAGCCCCAGCATTTT
TRBV18,TRBJ2-7,NA,TRBD1,CASSQTGGPHYEQYF,TGTGCCAGCTCACAGACAGGGGGCCCCCACTACGAGCAGTACTTC
TRBV5-1,TRBJ1-2,NA,NA,CASSLGTVGGYTF,TGCGCCAGCAGCTTGGGGACAGTGGGGGGCTACACCTTC
TRBV6-5,TRBJ2-3,NA,NA,CASSQGLVTADTQYF,TGTGCCAGCAGCCAGGGACTGGTTACGGCAGATACGCAGTATTTT
TRBV2,TRBJ2-1,once,NA,CASPPGELPNEQFF,TGTGCCAGCCCCCCGGGGGAGCTACCCAATGAGCAGTTCTTC
TRBV28,TRBJ1-5,once,NA,CASCSGVQPQHF,TGTGCCAGCTGCTCCGGGGTTCAGCCCCAGCATTTT
TRBV7-6,TRBJ2-7,NA,NA,CASKHVGDEQYF,TGTGCCAGCAAACATGTCGGGGACGAGCAGTACTTC
TRBV7-6,TRBJ1-2,NA,TRBD1,CASSYGTALYGYTF,TGTGCCAGCAGCTACGGGACAGCCCTCTATGGCTACACCTTC
TRBV19,TRBJ1-2,NA,TRBD1,CASTRTGAADGYTF,TGTGCCAGTACCCGGACAGGGGCGGCGGATGGCTACACCTTC
TRBV7-3,TRBJ2-1,NA,TRBD1,CASSPQGTGGAYEQFF,TGTGCCAGCAGCCCGCAAGGGACAGGGGGCGCGTATGAGCAGTTCTTC
TRBV7-9,TRBJ2-7,NA,TRBD1,CASSLVDRDYEQYF,TGTGCCAGCAGCTTAGTGGACAGGGATTACGAGCAGTACTTC
TRBV28,TRBJ2-2,NA,TRBD1,CAIPTGTDTGELFF,TGTGCCATCCCGACCGGGACAGACACCGGGGAGCTGTTTTTT
TRBV6-1,TRBJ2-3,NA,TRBD2,CASTVGGVGTDTQYF,TGTGCCAGCACCGTCGGGGGGGTTGGCACAGATACGCAGTATTTT
TRBV7-9,TRBJ1-1,NA,NA,CASSYEQGRGSEAFF,TGTGCCAGCAGCTACGAACAGGGTCGAGGTTCTGAAGCTTTCTTT
TRBV10-3,TRBJ2-7,NA,TRBD1,CAISDSNRQGEQYF,TGTGCCATCAGTGATAGTAACCGACAGGGCGAGCAGTACTTC
TRBV7-9,TRBJ1-1,once,TRBD1,CASSLVVSQGRGTEAFF,TGTGCCAGCAGCTTAGTAGTCTCACAGGGGCGTGGCACTGAAGCTTTCTTT
TRBV7-2,TRBJ2-7,NA,NA,CASSLEQGKDYEQYF,TGTGCCAGCAGCTTAGAACAGGGCAAGGATTACGAGCAGTACTTC
TRBV7-3,TRBJ2-3,NA,NA,CASSLSSASTDTQYF,TGTGCCAGCAGCTTAAGTTCAGCGAGCACAGATACGCAGTATTTT
TRBV5-1,TRBJ2-1,few,NA,CASSLEQGSYNEQFF,TGCGCCAGCAGCTTGGAACAGGGTTCCTACAATGAGCAGTTCTTC
TRBV6-1,TRBJ2-3,NA,TRBD2,CASSRTSGATDTQYF,TGTGCCAGCAGCCGGACTAGCGGGGCCACAGATACGCAGTATTTT
TRBV29-1,TRBJ2-1,NA,TRBD2,CSVANLAGKGEQFF,TGCAGCGTTGCGAATTTAGCGGGAAAGGGTGAGCAGTTCTTC
TRBV19,TRBJ1-5,NA,TRBD1,CASNEGQYQPQHF,TGTGCCAGTAATGAGGGACAGTACCAGCCCCAGCATTTT
TRBV7-9,TRBJ2-7,NA,NA,CASSLSGLYEQYF,TGTGCCAGCAGCTTAAGCGGGTTATACGAGCAGTACTTC
TRBV7-9,TRBJ2-6,NA,NA,CASRASGANVLTF,TGTGCCAGCCGCGCCTCTGGGGCCAACGTCCTGACTTTC
TRBV6-6,TRBJ1-4,NA,TRBD1,CASSYTTGGTNEKLFF,TGTGCCAGCAGTTACACCACAGGGGGAACTAATGAAAAACTGTTTTTT
TRBV6-7,TRBJ1-2,NA,TRBD1,CASSYPSFLDRGIYGYTF,TGTGCCAGCAGTTACCCTTCCTTTTTAGACAGGGGAATCTATGGCTACACCTTC
TRBV6-1,TRBJ2-1,once,NA,CASTPRVGYNEQFF,TGTGCCAGCACCCCCAGGGTAGGGTACAATGAGCAGTTCTTC
TRBV2,TRBJ2-1,NA,TRBD2,CASSRTSGTNEQFF,TGTGCCAGCAGTCGGACTAGCGGGACCAATGAGCAGTTCTTC
TRBV30,TRBJ2-6,NA,NA,CAWSPQAASSGANVLTF,TGTGCCTGGAGTCCACAGGCCGCAAGCTCTGGGGCCAACGTCCTGACTTTC
TRBV23-1,TRBJ2-7,NA,NA,CASGGYHEQYF,TGCGCTTCTGGGGGGTATCACGAGCAGTACTTC
TRBV6-6,TRBJ1-5,NA,TRBD1,CASSYRDSHQPQHF,TGTGCCAGCAGTTACCGGGACAGCCATCAGCCCCAGCATTTT
TRBV30,TRBJ2-3,NA,TRBD2,CAWSAGLAGSTDTQYF,TGTGCCTGGAGTGCCGGACTAGCGGGGAGCACAGATACGCAGTATTTT
TRBV5-1,TRBJ2-7,few,NA,CASSLGAGEGYEQYF,TGCGCCAGCAGCTTGGGGGCAGGGGAAGGCTACGAGCAGTACTTC
TRBV18,TRBJ1-4,NA,NA,CASSPVGSTFYEKLFF,TGTGCCAGCTCACCTGTAGGGAGTACCTTCTATGAAAAACTGTTTTTT
TRBV10-3,TRBJ1-2,NA,TRBD1,CAISEPGTGLNYGYTF,TGTGCCATCAGTGAACCCGGGACAGGTCTTAACTATGGCTACACCTTC
TRBV19,TRBJ1-1,few,TRBD1,CASSTQPGTGGKAFF,TGTGCCAGTAGTACCCAGCCGGGGACAGGGGGCAAAGCTTTCTTT
TRBV18,TRBJ2-7,NA,TRBD1,CASSPVGQGSYEQYF,TGTGCCAGCTCACCAGTGGGACAGGGGTCCTACGAGCAGTACTTC
TRBV7-2,TRBJ1-3,NA,NA,CASSRDRISGNTIYF,TGTGCCAGCAGCCGAGACAGAATCTCTGGAAACACCATATATTTT
TRBV7-9,TRBJ2-2,NA,NA,CASSLVARGLTGELFF,TGTGCCAGCAGCTTAGTTGCCCGGGGTCTCACCGGGGAGCTGTTTTTT
TRBV12-1,TRBJ2-6,NA,NA,CASSLRGSPGANVLTF,TGTGCCAGCAGCCTTCGGGGGAGTCCCGGGGCCAACGTCCTGACTTTC
TRBV6-1,TRBJ1-4,NA,TRBD1,CASRTGGNEKLFF,TGTGCCAGCAGGACAGGGGGTAATGAAAAACTGTTTTTT
TRBV5-6,TRBJ1-2,NA,NA,CASSRGTDLIANYGYTF,TGTGCCAGCAGCAGGGGGACGGATCTTATCGCTAACTATGGCTACACCTTC
TRBV28,TRBJ1-2,NA,TRBD1,CASGAGQGVTNYGYTF,TGTGCCAGCGGCGCGGGACAGGGAGTAACTAACTATGGCTACACCTTC
TRBV6-5,TRBJ1-1,NA,NA,CASSYSNRVNTEAFF,TGTGCCAGCAGTTACTCGAACAGGGTGAACACTGAAGCTTTCTTT
TRBV10-3,TRBJ2-7,NA,TRBD1,CAIRNTGAYEQYF,TGTGCCATCCGAAATACAGGGGCCTACGAGCAGTACTTC
TRBV28,TRBJ2-7,NA,NA,CASSVTGIGMYEQYF,TGTGCCAGCAGTGTAACAGGGATTGGTATGTACGAGCAGTACTTC
TRBV30,TRBJ1-6,NA,NA,CAWKVGVGNSPLHF,TGTGCCTGGAAGGTAGGGGTTGGTAATTCACCCCTCCACTTT
TRBV7-2,TRBJ2-1,NA,NA,CASSSERSAYNEQFF,TGTGCCAGCAGCTCCGAGCGGTCCGCCTACAATGAGCAGTTCTTC
TRBV6-5,TRBJ2-7,NA,NA,CASSYTSSYEQYF,TGTGCCAGCAGTTACACCAGTTCCTACGAGCAGTACTTC
TRBV30,TRBJ1-1,NA,NA,CAWNLLGHKNTEAFF,TGTGCCTGGAACCTGTTAGGACACAAGAACACTGAAGCTTTCTTT